Below are 4 T cell receptor beta chains sequenced from a single sample in a study of cytomegalovirus exposure and HLA in healthy donors. Using immunoSEQ multiplex PCR, the repertoire was profiled, and TCRdb retains in-frame clones only, with some absent. The sample shows about 190,000 clones, more than 75% of them seen only once. The sample consisted of PBMCs. These receptors were taken from a man between 18 and 35 years old in good health and CMV-seropositive.

The chain employs TRBV6-5 and TRBJ1-4; possible D gene TRBD1, 5 bases. V dropped 4 bases and J dropped 4 bases, with 13 bases sitting between them. This CDR3 spans 15 amino acids. Per the germline V gene, CDR1 is MNHEY and CDR2 is SVGAGI. This chain's CDR3 is CASSSMGTINEKLFF. For the CDR3, the DNA is TGTGCCAGCAGTTCTATGGGGACTATTAATGAAAAACTGTTTTTT.

This clone was counted a few times. This chain connects TRBV6-5 to TRBJ2-7; 9 bases are shared with TRBD1. Germline CDR1 is MNHEY and CDR2 is SVGAGI. V shed 6 bases, J shed 3 bases, and the junction held 9 bases outside the gene matches. The CDR3 contains 15 residues. The CDR3 region is CASSYRATGGYEQYF. The CDR3 DNA follows: TGTGCCAGCAGCTACCGGGCGACAGGGGGCTACGAGCAGTACTTC.

The chain uses TRBV25-1 and TRBJ2-1, with TRBD2 as a possible D gene (5 bases). The germline gives CDR1 MGHDK, CDR2 SYGVNS. This CDR3 has 14 amino acids. V lost 10 bases and J 0 bases, leaving 13 bases between the germline ends. As DNA, the CDR3 is TGTGCCACAAGAAGCGGTAGCTCCTACAATGAGCAGTTCTTC. Protein sequence: CATRSGSSYNEQFF. Full variable domain (remainder filled in from reference TRBV25-1 and TRBJ2-1): EADIYQTPRYLVIGTGKKITLECSQTMGHDKMYWYQQDPGMELHLIHYSYGVNSTEKGDLSSESTVSRIRTEHFPLTLESARPSHTSQYLCATRSGSSYNEQFFGPGTRLTVL.

V is TRBV6-5 and J is TRBJ2-7, with 11 bases lining up with TRBD1. The J segment lost 2 bases and the V segment lost 4 bases, leaving 1 base of the junction unmatched. The germline gives CDR1 MNHEY, CDR2 SVGAGI. The CDR3 has 14 residues. Here the CDR3 reads CASSSDRGPYEQYF. CDR3 DNA: TGTGCCAGCAGTTCGGACAGGGGGCCCTACGAGCAGTACTTC.